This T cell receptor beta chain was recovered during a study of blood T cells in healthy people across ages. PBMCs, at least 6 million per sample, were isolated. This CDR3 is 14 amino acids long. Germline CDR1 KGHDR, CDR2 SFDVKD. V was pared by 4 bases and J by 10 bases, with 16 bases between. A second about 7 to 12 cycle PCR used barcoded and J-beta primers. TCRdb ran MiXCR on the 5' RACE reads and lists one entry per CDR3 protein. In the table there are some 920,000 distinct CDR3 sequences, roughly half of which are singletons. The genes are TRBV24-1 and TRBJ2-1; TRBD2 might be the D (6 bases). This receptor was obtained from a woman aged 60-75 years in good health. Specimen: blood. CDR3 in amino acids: CATSEAGGDPEQFF. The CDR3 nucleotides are TGTGCCACCAGTGAAGCAGGCGGGGACCCGGAGCAGTTCTTC.